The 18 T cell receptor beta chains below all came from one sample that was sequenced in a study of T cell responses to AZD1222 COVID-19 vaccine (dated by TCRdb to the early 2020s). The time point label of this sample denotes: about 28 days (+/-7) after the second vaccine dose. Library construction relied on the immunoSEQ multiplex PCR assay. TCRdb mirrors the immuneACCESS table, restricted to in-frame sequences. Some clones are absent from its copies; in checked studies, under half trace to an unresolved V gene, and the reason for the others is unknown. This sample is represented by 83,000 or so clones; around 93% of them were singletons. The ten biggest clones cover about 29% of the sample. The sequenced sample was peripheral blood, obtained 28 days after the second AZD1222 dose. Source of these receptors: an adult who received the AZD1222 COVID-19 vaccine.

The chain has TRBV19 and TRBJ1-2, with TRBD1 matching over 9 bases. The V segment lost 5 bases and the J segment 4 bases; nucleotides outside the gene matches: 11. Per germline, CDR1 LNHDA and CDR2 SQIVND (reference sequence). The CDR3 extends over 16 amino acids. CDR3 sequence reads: CASSSGTGTSFYGYTF. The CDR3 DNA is TGTGCCAGTAGTTCAGGGACAGGGACTTCGTTCTATGGCTACACCTTC.

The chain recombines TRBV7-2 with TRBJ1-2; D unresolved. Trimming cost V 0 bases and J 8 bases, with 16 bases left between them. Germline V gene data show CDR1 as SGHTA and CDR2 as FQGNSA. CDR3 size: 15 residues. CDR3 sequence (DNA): TGTGCCAGCAGCTTAGCGTATCCCCAGGCGAAGGGCTACACCTTC. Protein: CASSLAYPQAKGYTF.

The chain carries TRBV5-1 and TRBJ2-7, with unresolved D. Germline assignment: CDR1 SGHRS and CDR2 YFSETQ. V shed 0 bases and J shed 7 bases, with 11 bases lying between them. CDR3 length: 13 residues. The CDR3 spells CASSLVLLREQYF. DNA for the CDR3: TGCGCCAGCAGCTTGGTCCTGCTAAGGGAGCAGTACTTC.

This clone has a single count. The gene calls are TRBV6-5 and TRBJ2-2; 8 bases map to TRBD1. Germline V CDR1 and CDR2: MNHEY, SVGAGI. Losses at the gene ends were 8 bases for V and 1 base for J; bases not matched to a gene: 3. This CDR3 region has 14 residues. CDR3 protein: CASQQGVNTGELFF. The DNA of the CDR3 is TGTGCCAGCCAACAGGGGGTGAACACCGGGGAGCTGTTTTTT.

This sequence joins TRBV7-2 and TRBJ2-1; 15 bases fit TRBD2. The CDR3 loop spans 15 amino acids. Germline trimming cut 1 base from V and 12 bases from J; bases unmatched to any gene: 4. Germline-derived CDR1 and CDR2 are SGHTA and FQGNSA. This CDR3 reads CASSLGGLAGGWQFF. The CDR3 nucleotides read TGTGCCAGCAGCTTAGGGGGACTAGCGGGAGGATGGCAGTTCTTC.

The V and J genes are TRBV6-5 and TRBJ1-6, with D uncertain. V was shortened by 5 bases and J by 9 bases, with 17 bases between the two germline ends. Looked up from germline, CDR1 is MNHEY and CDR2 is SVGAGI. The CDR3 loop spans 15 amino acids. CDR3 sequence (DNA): TGTGCCAGCAGTCCCAAGGCCCCGGGAGGTTCACCCCTCCACTTT. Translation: CASSPKAPGGSPLHF.

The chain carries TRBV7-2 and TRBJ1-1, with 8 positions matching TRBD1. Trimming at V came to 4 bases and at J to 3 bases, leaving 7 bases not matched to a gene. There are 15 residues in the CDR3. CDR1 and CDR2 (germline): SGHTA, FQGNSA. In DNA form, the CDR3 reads TGTGCCAGCAGCTCCCCGGACAGGGCGGACACTGAAGCTTTCTTT. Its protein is CASSSPDRADTEAFF.

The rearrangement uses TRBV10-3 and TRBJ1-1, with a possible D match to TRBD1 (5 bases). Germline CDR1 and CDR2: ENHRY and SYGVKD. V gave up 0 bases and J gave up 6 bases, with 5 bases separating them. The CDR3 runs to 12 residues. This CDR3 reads CAISESRAEAFF. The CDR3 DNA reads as TGTGCCATCAGTGAGTCCAGGGCTGAAGCTTTCTTT.

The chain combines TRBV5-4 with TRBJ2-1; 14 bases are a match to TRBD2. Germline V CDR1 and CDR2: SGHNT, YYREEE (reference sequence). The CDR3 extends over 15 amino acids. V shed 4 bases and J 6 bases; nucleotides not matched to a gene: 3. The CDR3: CASSPGLAGVNEQFF. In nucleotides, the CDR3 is TGTGCCAGCAGCCCGGGACTAGCGGGAGTCAATGAGCAGTTCTTC.

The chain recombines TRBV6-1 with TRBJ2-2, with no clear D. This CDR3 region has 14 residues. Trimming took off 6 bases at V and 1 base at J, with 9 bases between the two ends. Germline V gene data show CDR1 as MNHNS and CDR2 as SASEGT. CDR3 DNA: TGTGCCAGCAGACTCTACCAGAACACCGGGGAGCTGTTTTTT. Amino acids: CASRLYQNTGELFF.

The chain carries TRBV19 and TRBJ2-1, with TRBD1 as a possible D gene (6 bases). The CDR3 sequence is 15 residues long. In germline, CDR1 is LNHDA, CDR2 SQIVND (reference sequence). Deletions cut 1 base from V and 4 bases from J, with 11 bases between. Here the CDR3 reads CASSIGQAVYNEQFF. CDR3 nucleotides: TGTGCCAGTAGTATAGGACAGGCTGTTTACAATGAGCAGTTCTTC.

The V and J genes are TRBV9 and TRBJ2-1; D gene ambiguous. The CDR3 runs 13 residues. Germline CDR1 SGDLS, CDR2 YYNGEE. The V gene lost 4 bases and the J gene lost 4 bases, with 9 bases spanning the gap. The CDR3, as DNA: TGTGCCAGCAGCCCTACGGATTACAATGAGCAGTTCTTC. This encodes CASSPTDYNEQFF.

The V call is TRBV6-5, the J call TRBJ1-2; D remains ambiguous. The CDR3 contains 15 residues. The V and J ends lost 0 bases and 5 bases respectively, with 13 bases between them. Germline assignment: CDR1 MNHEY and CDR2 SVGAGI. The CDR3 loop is CASSYSGGQPYGYTF. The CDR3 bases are TGTGCCAGCAGTTACTCGGGCGGGCAGCCTTATGGCTACACCTTC.

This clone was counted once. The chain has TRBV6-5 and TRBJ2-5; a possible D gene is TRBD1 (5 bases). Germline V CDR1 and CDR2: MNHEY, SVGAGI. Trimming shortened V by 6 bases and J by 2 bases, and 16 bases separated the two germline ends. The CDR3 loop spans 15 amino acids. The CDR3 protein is CASSPNSDIQETQYF. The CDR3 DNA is TGTGCCAGCAGCCCCAACTCGGACATACAAGAGACCCAGTACTTC.

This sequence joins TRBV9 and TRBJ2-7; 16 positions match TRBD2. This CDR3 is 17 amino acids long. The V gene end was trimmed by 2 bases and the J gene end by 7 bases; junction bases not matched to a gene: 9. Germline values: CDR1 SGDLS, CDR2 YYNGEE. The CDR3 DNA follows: TGTGCCAGCAGCGTTCAGGGACTAGCGGGAGGGCCGGGAGAGCAGTACTTC. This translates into CASSVQGLAGGPGEQYF.

The CDR3 DNA follows: TGTGCCAGCAGCGGTCGGCTAGCGGGGGGGGAGACCCAGTACTTC. It codes for CASSGRLAGGETQYF. The chain employs TRBV9 and TRBJ2-5; the match to TRBD2 covers 12 bases. V shed 3 bases and J 5 bases; nucleotides not matched to a gene: 5. CDR1 is SGDLS, CDR2 YYNGEE, per germline. There are 15 residues in the CDR3.

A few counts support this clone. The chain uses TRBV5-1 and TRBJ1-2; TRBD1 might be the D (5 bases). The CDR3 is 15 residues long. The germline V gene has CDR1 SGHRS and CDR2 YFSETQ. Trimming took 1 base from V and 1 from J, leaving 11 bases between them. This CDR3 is CASSLRGEVNYGYTF. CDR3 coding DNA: TGCGCCAGCAGCTTGAGGGGAGAGGTTAACTATGGCTACACCTTC. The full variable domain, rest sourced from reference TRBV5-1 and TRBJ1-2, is KAGVTQTPRYLIKTRGQQVTLSCSPISGHRSVSWYQQTPGQGLQFLFEYFSETQRNKGNFPGRFSGRQFSNSRSEMNVSTLELGDSALYLCASSLRGEVNYGYTFGSGTRLTVV.

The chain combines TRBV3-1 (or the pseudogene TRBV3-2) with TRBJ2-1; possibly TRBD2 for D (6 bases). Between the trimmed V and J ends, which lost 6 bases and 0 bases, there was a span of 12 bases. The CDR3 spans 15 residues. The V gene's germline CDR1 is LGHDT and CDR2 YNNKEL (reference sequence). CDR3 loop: CASRYSGNSYNEQFF. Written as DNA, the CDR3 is TGTGCCAGCAGATATAGCGGAAACTCCTACAATGAGCAGTTCTTC.